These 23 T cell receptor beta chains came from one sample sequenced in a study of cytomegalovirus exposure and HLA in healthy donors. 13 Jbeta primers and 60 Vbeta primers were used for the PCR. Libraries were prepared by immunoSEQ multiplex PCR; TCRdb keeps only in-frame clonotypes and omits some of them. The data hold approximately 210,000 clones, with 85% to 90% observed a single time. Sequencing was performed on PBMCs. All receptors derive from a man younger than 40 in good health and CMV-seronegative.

The CDR3 DNA sequence: TGTGCCAGCAGTTACTCGAGTGTAACTGGAAACACCATATATTTT. It translates to CASSYSSVTGNTIYF. The chain has TRBV6-6 and TRBJ1-3; no clear D. Per the germline V gene, CDR1 is MNHNY and CDR2 is SVGAGI (reference sequence). The CDR3 is made up of 15 amino acids. V gave up 0 bases and J gave up 2 bases, with 8 bases separating them.

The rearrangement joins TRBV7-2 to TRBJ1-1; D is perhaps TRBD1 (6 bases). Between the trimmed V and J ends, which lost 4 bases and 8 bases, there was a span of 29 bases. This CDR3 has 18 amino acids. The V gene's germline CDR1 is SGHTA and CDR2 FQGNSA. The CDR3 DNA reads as TGTGCCAGCAGCTCCCTCTCGCCGGGCCGGAGAGGGGGGGCGGAAGCTTTCTTT. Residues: CASSSLSPGRRGGAEAFF.

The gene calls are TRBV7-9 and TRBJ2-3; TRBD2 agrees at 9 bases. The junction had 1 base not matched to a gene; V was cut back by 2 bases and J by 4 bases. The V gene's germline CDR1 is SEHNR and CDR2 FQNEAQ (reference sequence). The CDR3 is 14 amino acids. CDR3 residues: CASSLLAGPDTQYF. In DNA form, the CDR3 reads TGTGCCAGCAGCTTACTAGCGGGACCAGATACGCAGTATTTT.

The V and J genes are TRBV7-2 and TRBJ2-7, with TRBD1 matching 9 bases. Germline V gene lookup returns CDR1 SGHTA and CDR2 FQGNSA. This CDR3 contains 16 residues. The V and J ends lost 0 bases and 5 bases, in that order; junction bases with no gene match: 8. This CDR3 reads CASSLARDRAMDEQYF. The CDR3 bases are TGTGCCAGCAGCTTAGCGAGGGACAGGGCGATGGACGAGCAGTACTTC.

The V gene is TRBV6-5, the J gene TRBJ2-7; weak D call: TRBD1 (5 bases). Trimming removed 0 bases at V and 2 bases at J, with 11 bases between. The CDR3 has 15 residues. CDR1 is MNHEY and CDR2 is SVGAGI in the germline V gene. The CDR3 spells CASSYSAGFTYEQYF. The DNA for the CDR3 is TGTGCCAGCAGTTACTCGGCAGGGTTCACCTACGAGCAGTACTTC.

DNA for the CDR3: TGTGCCAGCAGGCTGACTAGTATTGACACCGGGGAGCTGTTTTTT. Its protein is CASRLTSIDTGELFF. The chain links TRBV7-9 to TRBJ2-2, with a possible D match to TRBD2 (6 bases). The V and J ends lost 6 bases and 3 bases respectively, with 14 bases between them. This CDR3 contains 15 residues. CDR1 and CDR2 (germline): SEHNR, FQNEAQ (reference sequence).

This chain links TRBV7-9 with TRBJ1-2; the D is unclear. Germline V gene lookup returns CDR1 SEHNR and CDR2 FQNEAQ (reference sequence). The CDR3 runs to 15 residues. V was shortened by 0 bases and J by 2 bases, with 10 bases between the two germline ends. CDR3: CASSLATGVNYGYTF. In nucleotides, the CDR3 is TGTGCCAGCAGCTTAGCGACCGGGGTCAACTATGGCTACACCTTC.

DNA for the CDR3: TGTGCCAGCAGCGGTAGTAGCGGCGGATACAATGAGCAGTTCTTC. Amino acids: CASSGSSGGYNEQFF. This rearrangement joins TRBV9 to TRBJ2-1; TRBD2 might be the D (6 bases). V lost 3 bases and J 4 bases, leaving 14 bases between the germline ends. The CDR3 is 15 amino acids. Germline CDR1 is SGDLS and CDR2 is YYNGEE. The full variable domain, rest sourced from reference TRBV9 and TRBJ2-1, is DSGVTQTPKHLITATGQRVTLRCSPRSGDLSVYWYQQSLDQGLQFLIQYYNGEERAKGNILERFSAQQFPDLHSELNLSSLELGDSALYFCASSGSSGGYNEQFFGPGTRLTVL.

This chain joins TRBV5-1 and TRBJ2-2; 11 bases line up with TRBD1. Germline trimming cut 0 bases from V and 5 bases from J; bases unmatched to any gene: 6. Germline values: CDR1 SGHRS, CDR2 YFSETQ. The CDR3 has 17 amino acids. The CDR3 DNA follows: TGCGCCAGCAGCTTGGCCGCCGGGACAGGGGGAACCGGGGAGCTGTTTTTT. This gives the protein CASSLAAGTGGTGELFF.

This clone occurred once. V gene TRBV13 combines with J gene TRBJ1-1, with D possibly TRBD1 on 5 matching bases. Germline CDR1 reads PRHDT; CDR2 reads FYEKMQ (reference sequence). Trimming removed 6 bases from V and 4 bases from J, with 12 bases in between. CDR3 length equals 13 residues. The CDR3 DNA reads TGTGCCAGCAGTCTGGGGCCGAGCACTGAAGCTTTCTTT. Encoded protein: CASSLGPSTEAFF.

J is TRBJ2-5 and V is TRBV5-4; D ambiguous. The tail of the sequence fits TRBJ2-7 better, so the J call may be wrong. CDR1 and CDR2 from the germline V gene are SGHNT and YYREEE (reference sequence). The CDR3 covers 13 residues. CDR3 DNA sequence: TGTGCCAGCAGCTTGGACGGTCTGTACGAGCAGTACTTC. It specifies CASSLDGLYEQYF.

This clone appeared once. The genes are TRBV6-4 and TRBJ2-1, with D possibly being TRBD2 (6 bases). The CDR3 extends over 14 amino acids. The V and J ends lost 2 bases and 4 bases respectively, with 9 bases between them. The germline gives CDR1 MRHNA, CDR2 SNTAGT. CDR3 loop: CASSDGGKYNEQFF. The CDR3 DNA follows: TGTGCCAGCAGTGACGGGGGGAAATACAATGAGCAGTTCTTC.

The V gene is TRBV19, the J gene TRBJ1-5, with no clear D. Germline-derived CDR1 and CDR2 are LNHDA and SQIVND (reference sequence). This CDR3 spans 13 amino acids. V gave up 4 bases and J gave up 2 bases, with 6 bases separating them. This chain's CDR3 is CASSKTGNQPQHF. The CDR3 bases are TGTGCCAGTAGTAAAACGGGCAATCAGCCCCAGCATTTT.

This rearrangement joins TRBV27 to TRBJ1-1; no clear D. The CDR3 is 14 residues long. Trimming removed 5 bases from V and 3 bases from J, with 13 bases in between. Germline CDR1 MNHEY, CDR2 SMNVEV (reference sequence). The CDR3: CASSPSGFDTEAFF. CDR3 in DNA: TGTGCCAGCAGTCCCTCGGGGTTCGACACTGAAGCTTTCTTT.

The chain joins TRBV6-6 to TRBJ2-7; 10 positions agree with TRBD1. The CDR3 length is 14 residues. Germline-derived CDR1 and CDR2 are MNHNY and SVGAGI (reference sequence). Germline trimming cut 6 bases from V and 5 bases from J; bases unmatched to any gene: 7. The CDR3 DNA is TGTGCCAGCAGCCACGGGACAGGGGTCCACGAGCAGTACTTC. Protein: CASSHGTGVHEQYF.

CDR3 residues: CASSEGTGPFEQYF. The CDR3 nucleotides are TGTGCCAGCAGTGAAGGGACAGGGCCTTTTGAGCAGTACTTC. The chain employs TRBV6-1 and TRBJ2-7; 8 positions agree with TRBD1. Germline assignment: CDR1 MNHNS and CDR2 SASEGT. The CDR3 covers 14 residues. V lost 1 base, J lost 7 bases, and 6 bases stayed unmatched.

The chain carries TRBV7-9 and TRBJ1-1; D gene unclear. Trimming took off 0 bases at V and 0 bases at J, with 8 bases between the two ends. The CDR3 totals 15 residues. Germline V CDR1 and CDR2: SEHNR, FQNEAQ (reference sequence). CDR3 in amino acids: CASSLAGGVNTEAFF. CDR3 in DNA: TGTGCCAGCAGCTTAGCAGGCGGGGTGAACACTGAAGCTTTCTTT.

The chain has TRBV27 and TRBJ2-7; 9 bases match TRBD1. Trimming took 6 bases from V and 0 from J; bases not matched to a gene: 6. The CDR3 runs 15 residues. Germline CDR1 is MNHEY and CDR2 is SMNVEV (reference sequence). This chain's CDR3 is CASRPPGQGSYEQYF. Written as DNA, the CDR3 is TGTGCCAGCAGACCTCCGGGACAGGGCTCCTACGAGCAGTACTTC.

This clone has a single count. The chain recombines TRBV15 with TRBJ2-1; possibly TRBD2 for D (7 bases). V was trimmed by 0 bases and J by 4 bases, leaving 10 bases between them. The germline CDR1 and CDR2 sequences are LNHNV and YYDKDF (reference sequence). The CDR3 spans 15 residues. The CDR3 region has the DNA TGTGCCACCAGCAGAGACAGGGGAGGGTACAATGAGCAGTTCTTC. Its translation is CATSRDRGGYNEQFF.

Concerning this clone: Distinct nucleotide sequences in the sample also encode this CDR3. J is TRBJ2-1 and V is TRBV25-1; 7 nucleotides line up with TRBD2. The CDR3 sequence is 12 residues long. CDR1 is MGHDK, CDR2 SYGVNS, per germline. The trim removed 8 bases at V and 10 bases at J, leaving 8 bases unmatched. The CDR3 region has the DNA TGTGCCAGCCGCGGGAGTTTCCCAGAGCAGTTCTTC. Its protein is CASRGSFPEQFF. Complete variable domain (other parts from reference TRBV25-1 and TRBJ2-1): EADIYQTPRYLVIGTGKKITLECSQTMGHDKMYWYQQDPGMELHLIHYSYGVNSTEKGDLSSESTVSRIRTEHFPLTLESARPSHTSQYLCASRGSFPEQFFGPGTRLTVL.

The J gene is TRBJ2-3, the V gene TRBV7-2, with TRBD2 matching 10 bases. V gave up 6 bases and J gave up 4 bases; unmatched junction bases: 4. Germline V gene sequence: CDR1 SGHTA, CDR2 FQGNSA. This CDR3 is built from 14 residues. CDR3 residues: CASRSGLAADTQYF. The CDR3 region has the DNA TGTGCCAGCAGATCCGGACTAGCGGCAGATACGCAGTATTTT.

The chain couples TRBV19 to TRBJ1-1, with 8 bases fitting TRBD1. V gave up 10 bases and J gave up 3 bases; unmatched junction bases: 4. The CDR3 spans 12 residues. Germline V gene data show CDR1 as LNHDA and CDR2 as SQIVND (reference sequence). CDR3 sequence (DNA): TGTGCCACTGGACAGGGCTACACTGAAGCTTTCTTT. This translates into CATGQGYTEAFF.

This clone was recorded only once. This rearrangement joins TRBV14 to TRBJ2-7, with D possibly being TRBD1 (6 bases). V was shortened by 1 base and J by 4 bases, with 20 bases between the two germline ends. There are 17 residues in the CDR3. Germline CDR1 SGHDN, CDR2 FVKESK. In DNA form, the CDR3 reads TGTGCCAGCAGCCAAGCCCCTCCGGACAGTGTGGTGTACGAGCAGTACTTC. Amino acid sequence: CASSQAPPDSVVYEQYF. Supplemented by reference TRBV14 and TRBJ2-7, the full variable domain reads EAGVTQFPSHSVIEKGQTVTLRCDPISGHDNLYWYRRVMGKEIKFLLHFVKESKQDESGMPNNRFLAERTGGTYSTLKVQPAELEDSGVYFCASSQAPPDSVVYEQYFGPGTRLTVT.